This is a list of T cell receptor beta chains from one sample in a study of blood T cell repertoires in COVID-19. Clones were sequenced by immunoSEQ multiplex PCR, and TCRdb holds only the in-frame ones, with some missing. The data contain some 300,000 clones, about 90% of them singletons. Sequenced sample: PBMCs or T cells enriched from blood (not recorded which). Receptors originate from a woman aged 45-65 years who had been exposed to COVID-19. The CDR3 runs from the conserved cysteine through the conserved F or W. D genes are given only for firm matches. Clone size is given for some rows only: seen once, a few or many times, or a class if the clone is expanded.

abundance,d_gene,v_gene,j_gene,CDR3aa,CDR3nt
.,.,TRBV18,TRBJ1-6,CASSGLPNSPLHF,TGTGCCAGCTCCGGACTCCCCAATTCACCCCTCCACTTT
.,.,TRBV9,TRBJ2-1,CASSVELRTVEQFF,TGTGCCAGCAGCGTAGAGCTACGGACTGTTGAGCAGTTCTTC
.,.,TRBV30,TRBJ2-1,CAWSPTTRLGNEQFF,TGTGCCTGGAGTCCTACGACAAGATTAGGCAATGAGCAGTTCTTC
.,.,TRBV6-1,TRBJ2-2,CASSEALGAGSAGELFF,TGTGCCAGCAGTGAAGCGCTGGGGGCAGGGTCGGCCGGGGAGCTGTTTTTT
.,.,TRBV6-1,TRBJ1-2,CASSDRGSGYTF,TGTGCCAGCAGTGACAGGGGTAGTGGCTACACCTTC
.,.,TRBV5-1,TRBJ2-5,CASSSGAVQETQYF,TGCGCCAGCAGCTCGGGTGCCGTCCAAGAGACCCAGTACTTC
.,TRBD2,TRBV28,TRBJ2-7,CASRGGLTYEQYF,TGTGCCAGCCGGGGGGGCTTAACCTACGAGCAGTACTTC
.,.,TRBV29-1,TRBJ1-1,CSVKDRNTEAFF,TGCAGCGTTAAGGACAGGAACACTGAAGCTTTCTTT
few,.,TRBV15,TRBJ2-2,CATSRVGQNTGELFF,TGTGCCACCAGCAGAGTTGGACAGAACACCGGGGAGCTGTTTTTT
.,TRBD1,TRBV24-1,TRBJ1-2,CATSDFGQGNYGYTF,TGTGCCACCAGTGATTTCGGACAGGGGAACTATGGCTACACCTTC
.,.,TRBV18,TRBJ1-5,CASSAGSRDQPQHF,TGTGCCAGCTCAGCGGGGTCACGAGATCAGCCCCAGCATTTT
.,TRBD1,TRBV7-9,TRBJ1-2,CASSRAAGVTGVGYTF,TGTGCCAGCAGCCGAGCCGCAGGAGTTACAGGGGTTGGCTACACCTTC
.,.,TRBV4-2,TRBJ1-4,CASSQDQGYEKLFF,TGTGCCAGCAGCCAAGACCAGGGCTATGAAAAACTGTTTTTT
.,TRBD1,TRBV5-1,TRBJ1-2,CASTEQQGNYGYTF,TGCGCCAGCACTGAACAACAGGGGAACTATGGCTACACCTTC
.,TRBD1,TRBV5-1,TRBJ2-7,CASSTQGESYEQYF,TGCGCCAGCAGCACACAGGGGGAGTCCTACGAGCAGTACTTC
.,TRBD1,TRBV9,TRBJ1-1,CASSRDRAAEAFF,TGTGCCAGCAGTAGAGACAGGGCCGCTGAAGCTTTCTTT